These 6 T cell receptor beta chains came from one sample sequenced in a study of blood T cell repertoires in COVID-19. Profiled with immunoSEQ multiplex PCR; TCRdb holds only in-frame clones, not every one. The sample yields 330,000 or so clones, about nine tenths seen once. The specimen sequenced was PBMCs or T cells enriched from blood (not recorded which). These receptors were collected from a woman aged 25 to 39 who had been exposed to COVID-19.

The chain carries TRBV6-5 and TRBJ2-7; D unclear. CDR1 MNHEY and CDR2 SVGAGI come from the germline V gene. The V and J ends lost 0 bases and 0 bases respectively, with 6 bases between them. The CDR3 sequence is 14 residues long. The CDR3 loop reads CASSYSQASYEQYF. DNA of the CDR3: TGTGCCAGCAGTTACTCTCAGGCCTCCTACGAGCAGTACTTC.

The chain uses TRBV19 and TRBJ2-1; the D is unclear. V was trimmed by 7 bases and J by 10 bases, leaving 17 bases between them. This CDR3 spans 13 amino acids. The germline CDR1 and CDR2 sequences are LNHDA and SQIVND (reference sequence). The CDR3 coding sequence is TGTGCCAGTACCCTTGGGCCTATGGGCGAGCAGTTCTTC. Its protein is CASTLGPMGEQFF.

The CDR3 protein is CASGLVRDSNSYEQYF. CDR3 bases: TGTGCTAGTGGTTTGGTACGAGACAGCAACTCCTACGAGCAGTACTTC. This chain connects TRBV12-5 to TRBJ2-7; weak D call: TRBD1 (5 bases). CDR1 and CDR2 (germline): LGHNT, FRNRAP. The length of the CDR3 is 16 residues. Trimming stripped 0 bases from V and 0 bases from J, with 12 bases between.

The genes are TRBV6-1 and TRBJ2-5; a weak D match, TRBD1 (6 bases). The CDR3 contains 15 residues. Trimming pared 1 base from V and 2 bases from J, leaving 11 bases between. Germline V CDR1 and CDR2: MNHNS, SASEGT. CDR3 amino acids: CASSEVGAVQETQYF. Here the CDR3 DNA reads TGTGCCAGCAGTGAAGTGGGGGCGGTACAAGAGACCCAGTACTTC.

The chain carries TRBV7-8 and TRBJ2-2; 8 bases align to TRBD2. Unmatched junction bases numbered 2, after V lost 1 base and J lost 4 bases. The CDR3 is made up of 15 amino acids. CDR1 and CDR2 from the germline V gene are SGHVS and FQNEAQ. The CDR3 region is CASSLDGRVTGELFF. The CDR3 DNA follows: TGTGCCAGCAGCTTAGACGGGAGGGTCACCGGGGAGCTGTTTTTT.

The rearrangement joins TRBV6-5 to TRBJ2-7, with 10 bases aligning to TRBD1. CDR3 length: 16 residues. The trim removed 0 bases at V and 3 bases at J, leaving 5 bases unmatched. CDR1 is MNHEY, CDR2 SVGAGI, per germline. DNA of the CDR3: TGTGCCAGCAGTTACTCCAGGACAGGGGGAGACTACGAGCAGTACTTC. Residues: CASSYSRTGGDYEQYF.